This record concerns one TCR beta chain sequence. Its target antigen remains unknown. Base-call qualities are not available, and no considerably larger clone is one nucleotide away. The data originate from a study of CD8 T cells in Susac syndrome (dated by TCRdb to the late 2010s). About the full investigation: Among the sequenced Susac syndrome patients, about six had clinically active disease and under 10 were in clinical remission. Susac syndrome patients were therapy-naive, on corticosteroids (some also receiving IVIg), or on IVIg alone at blood withdrawal. The study used repertoire sequencing to test whether antigen drove CD8+ T cell activation and differentiation in Susac syndrome. On the study overall, not on this receptor specifically: The study acknowledged that relatively few individuals were included in the TCR sequencing and HLA analysis. No clonal expansion was detected in the CD4+ T cell repertoire of Susac syndrome patients.

As encoded in the germline V gene, CDR1 is SGHTA while CDR2 is FQGNSA. At the junction V is shortened by 0 bases and J by 6 bases; bases outside the gene matches: 6. The CDR3, cysteine through phenylalanine, is 16 amino acids long. CDR3 DNA is the only sequence kept; it has 48 bases, read in frame from the first base. RNA was extracted using the RNeasy kit, and roughly 0.5 to 1 ug of the RNA was reverse transcribed with random hexamers. The immunoSEQ multiplex PCR assay, which covers 54 Vbeta and 13 Jbeta segments, was used to amplify TCR beta CDR3 regions. PCR amplification bias was corrected by using a synthetic template baseline for primer optimization and computational correction. The authors' pipeline ran thus. Reads were annotated to V, D and J genes per IMGT and analyzed with immunoSEQ Analyzer, keeping only productive sequences. Clonality was calculated as one minus the Shannon entropy normalized by log2 of the number of productive unique sequences. For each patient and control, public and private clones were evaluated within the 100 most prevalent clones. Clones were defined as Susac-specific if absent from the healthy and MS cohorts, from 900 to 1,300 published viral clones and from other ImmuneACCESS disease sequences. TCRdb took the public reads, trimmed them with fastp at Q25, ran MiXCR for clone calling and kept in-frame beta chains. Each record represents a unique CDR3 protein, reported with the most common genes and DNA among its rows. The V and J calls follow TCRdb's processing rather than the paper's. The sample profile shows about 240,000 distinct CDR3 sequences; 95% to 97% of them were found once. Less than 0.11% of the sample goes to the ten largest clones.

High-throughput TCR beta sequencing profiled peripheral blood CD8+ and CD4+ T cells from healthy donors, Susac syndrome patients and multiple sclerosis patients. Recently defined diagnostic criteria for definite or probable disease were met by the Susac syndrome patients. CD8+ TEMRA cells were enriched by FACS, while bulk CD8+ and CD4+ T cells were purified by magnetic negative isolation. Blood was collected in EDTA tubes and processed within 24 hours, with PBMCs isolated through density gradient centrifugation. PBMCs intended for TCR sequencing were cryopreserved in liquid nitrogen and thawed later in a water bath at 37 degrees C. A purity of at least 90% was achieved for sorted or isolated CD4+, CD8+ and CD8+ TEMRA cells.

The receptor was derived from a human donor with Susac syndrome. The receptor chain draws on TRBV7-2 and TRBJ2-7; TRBD1 agrees with 12 junctional bases. Sequencing was done on a sample of CD4+ T cells from PBMCs. The sequenced DNA is TGTGCCAGCAGCTTAGCCCCCGGGACAGGGGGCGTCGAGCAGTACTTC. This gives the protein CASSLAPGTGGVEQYF.